One sample yielded the 23 T cell receptor beta chains listed below, sequenced in a study of blood T cell repertoires in COVID-19. Only in-frame clones appear in the TCRdb table, and some are missing; sequencing was by immunoSEQ multiplex PCR. The sample records about 35,000 clones, less than 85% being singletons. The sample was peripheral blood. These TCRs come from a woman in her 70s with acute or convalescent COVID-19.

The rearrangement joins TRBV5-6 to TRBJ2-7; no clear D. The V gene's germline CDR1 is SGHDT and CDR2 YYEEEE. The V end was cut by 3 bases, the J end by 3 bases, with 13 bases between. The CDR3 spans 14 residues. CDR3 nucleotides: TGTGCCAGCAGCTCCACCCATTACAGCTACGAGCAGTACTTC. This gives the protein CASSSTHYSYEQYF.

V is TRBV19 and J is TRBJ2-3; 8 nucleotides match TRBD1. The V gene end was trimmed by 7 bases and the J gene end by 3 bases; junction bases not matched to a gene: 6. This CDR3 is 14 amino acids long. The germline V gene has CDR1 LNHDA and CDR2 SQIVND (reference sequence). The CDR3 sequence: CASKGQGRTDTQYF. CDR3 nucleotides: TGTGCCAGTAAAGGACAGGGAAGGACAGATACGCAGTATTTT. Filled out from reference TRBV19 and TRBJ2-3, the complete variable domain reads DGGITQSPKYLFRKEGQNVTLSCEQNLNHDAMYWYRQDPGQGLRLIYYSQIVNDFQKGDIAEGYSVSREKKESFPLTVTSAQKNPTAFYLCASKGQGRTDTQYFGPGTRLTVL.

This clone occurred once. The chain couples TRBV7-9 to TRBJ2-5, with TRBD2 matching 7 bases. This CDR3 comprises 13 residues. Germline CDR1 is SEHNR and CDR2 is FQNEAQ (reference sequence). V lost 7 bases to trimming and J lost 3 bases; unmatched junction nucleotides: 5. CDR3 sequence (DNA): TGTGCCAGCATGGCGGGAGCAAAAGAGACCCAGTACTTC. Encoded protein: CASMAGAKETQYF.

This chain connects TRBV9 to TRBJ2-7, with TRBD1 matching over 11 bases. The CDR3 spans 15 residues. With 4 bases clipped from V and 6 bases from J, the junction kept 9 bases outside the gene matches. The V gene's germline CDR1 is SGDLS and CDR2 YYNGEE. This CDR3 reads CASSPQSGTGGEQYF. CDR3 DNA: TGTGCCAGCAGCCCCCAATCCGGGACAGGGGGCGAGCAGTACTTC. Full variable domain (remainder filled in from reference TRBV9 and TRBJ2-7): DSGVTQTPKHLITATGQRVTLRCSPRSGDLSVYWYQQSLDQGLQFLIQYYNGEERAKGNILERFSAQQFPDLHSELNLSSLELGDSALYFCASSPQSGTGGEQYFGPGTRLTVT.

V usage is TRBV4-1 and J usage is TRBJ1-3; 10 nucleotides align to TRBD1. The V gene end was trimmed by 2 bases and the J gene end by 5 bases; junction bases not matched to a gene: 9. This CDR3 is 17 amino acids long. Germline CDR1 and CDR2: MGHRA and YSYEKL. The DNA for the CDR3 is TGCGCCAGCAGCCAACATACCGGGACAGGGGCGAGAAACACCATATATTTT. Translation gives CASSQHTGTGARNTIYF.

The chain uses TRBV29-1 and TRBJ2-7, with D possibly being TRBD1 (6 bases). Germline CDR1 SQVTM, CDR2 ANQGSEA. Trimming cost V 5 bases and J 2 bases, with 19 bases left between them. CDR3 length: 15 residues. As DNA, the CDR3 is TGCAGCGTTAAAACCGGGACACCGACAACCTACGAGCAGTACTTC. As protein: CSVKTGTPTTYEQYF.

The V gene is TRBV14, the J gene TRBJ2-7; TRBD2 matches at 8 bases. The CDR3 totals 15 residues. Germline CDR1 SGHDN, CDR2 FVKESK. The ends lost 4 bases at V and 4 bases at J; junction bases unmatched: 9. The CDR3 here is CASSPGGTTIYEQYF. As DNA, the CDR3 is TGTGCCAGCAGCCCGGGAGGGACTACAATATACGAGCAGTACTTC.

This clone showed up just once. V is TRBV7-2 and J is TRBJ1-5; 7 bases fit TRBD1. The V and J ends lost 4 bases and 2 bases, in that order; junction bases with no gene match: 5. This CDR3 comprises 15 residues. Per the germline V gene, CDR1 is SGHTA and CDR2 is FQGNSA. As DNA, the CDR3 is TGTGCCAGCAGCTCTACAGGGGTGGGCAATCAGCCCCAGCATTTT. Translation: CASSSTGVGNQPQHF.

As regards this clone: It is unclear where the CDR3 begins or ends on the DNA, so no DNA is shown, and the CDR3 is as TCRdb lists it. J is TRBJ2-7 and V is TRBV5-5; the table's D gene call, TRBD2, was not cross checked with the DNA. Looked up from germline, CDR1 is SGHKS and CDR2 is YYEKEE (reference sequence). The CDR3 spans 15 residues, counting both ends. CDR3 residues: CASSFGSGGEYEQYF.

The chain carries TRBV15 and TRBJ1-2, with 8 bases matching TRBD1. Germline-derived CDR1 and CDR2 are LNHNV and YYDKDF (reference sequence). The CDR3 loop spans 15 amino acids. V shed 2 bases, J shed 0 bases, and the junction held 2 bases outside the gene matches. The CDR3 DNA follows: TGTGCCACCAGCAGAAGGACAGGGACTAACTATGGCTACACCTTC. Translated: CATSRRTGTNYGYTF.

V is TRBV7-8 and J is TRBJ2-1; 9 bases fit TRBD1. The ends lost 3 bases at V and 10 bases at J; junction bases unmatched: 13. The CDR3 spans 16 residues. CDR1 SGHVS and CDR2 FQNEAQ come from the germline V gene. CDR3 sequence: CASSLVGGNRGREQFF. CDR3 DNA sequence: TGTGCCAGCAGCTTGGTAGGGGGCAACAGGGGGCGAGAGCAGTTCTTC.

This chain links TRBV6-7 with TRBJ2-1; D may be TRBD2 (6 bases). TRBV6-7 is placed among ORFs of uncertain function. Trimming removed 0 bases from V and 6 bases from J, with 12 bases in between. The length of the CDR3 is 15 residues. CDR3 protein: CASSYSRAGSNEQFF. Written as DNA, the CDR3 is TGTGCCAGCAGTTACTCGAGGGCGGGGAGCAATGAGCAGTTCTTC.

The count of this clone is one. The rearrangement uses TRBV6-5 and TRBJ2-1; D may be TRBD1 (5 bases). The germline V gene encodes CDR1 MNHEY and CDR2 SVGAGI. V was pared by 6 bases and J by 4 bases, with 13 bases between. The CDR3 consists of 14 residues. The CDR3 DNA is TGTGCCAGCAGACCCGGAAGGGGTTACAATGAGCAGTTCTTC. Its translation: CASRPGRGYNEQFF.

This chain joins TRBV6-6 and TRBJ2-5; 7 bases match TRBD2. The germline V gene has CDR1 MNHNY and CDR2 SVGAGI (reference sequence). There are 16 residues in the CDR3. With V trimmed by 1 base and J by 2 bases, 7 bases remained unmatched. In nucleotides, the CDR3 is TGTGCCAGCAGTTACTTCGCGGGGGAGGTACAAGAGACCCAGTACTTC. Translation gives CASSYFAGEVQETQYF.

This chain links TRBV19 with TRBJ2-6; D remains unclear. Looked up from germline, CDR1 is LNHDA and CDR2 is SQIVND (reference sequence). The V end lost 6 bases, the J end lost 2 bases, and 5 bases lay between the germline ends. The CDR3 spans 13 residues. CDR3 coding DNA: TGTGCCAGTAGAGGAGCTGGGGCCAACGTCCTGACTTTC. Translation: CASRGAGANVLTF.

By sample fraction, this clone is medium-sized (0.01 to 0.1%). This chain joins TRBV18 and TRBJ1-2; a weak D match, TRBD1 (6 bases). CDR3 length: 15 amino acids. In germline, CDR1 is KGHSH, CDR2 LQKENI. Between the trimmed V and J ends, which lost 0 bases and 7 bases, there was a span of 15 bases. CDR3 amino acids: CASSPPEQGLSGYTF. The DNA of the CDR3 is TGTGCCAGCTCACCACCGGAACAGGGTTTATCTGGCTACACCTTC.

The chain recombines TRBV5-1 with TRBJ1-3; the D gene is possibly TRBD1 (6 bases). CDR1 is SGHRS and CDR2 is YFSETQ in the germline V gene. Trimming pared 4 bases from V and 4 bases from J, leaving 9 bases between. The CDR3 loop spans 13 amino acids. CDR3 DNA: TGCGCCAGCAGCGACGGGACAGGAAACACCATATATTTT. This sequence encodes CASSDGTGNTIYF.

Only a few counts were recorded for this clone. This sequence joins TRBV7-2 and TRBJ1-3; D is ambiguous. Between the trimmed V and J ends, which lost 3 bases and 0 bases, there was a span of 9 bases. This CDR3 region has 15 residues. Looked up from germline, CDR1 is SGHTA and CDR2 is FQGNSA. The CDR3 nucleotides are TGTGCCAGCAGCTTTGAATCTATCTCTGGAAACACCATATATTTT. Amino acids: CASSFESISGNTIYF.

This sequence joins TRBV6-5 and TRBJ1-5; D may be TRBD1 (6 bases). The CDR3 length is 15 residues. With 6 bases removed from V and 2 bases from J, the gap between germline ends came to 14 bases. CDR1 and CDR2 (germline): MNHEY, SVGAGI. This chain's CDR3 is CASSDHKGGNQPQHF. CDR3 bases: TGTGCCAGCAGCGATCACAAGGGGGGCAATCAGCCCCAGCATTTT.

The chain links TRBV29-1 to TRBJ2-3, with 9 bases identical to TRBD2. CDR3 length: 15 amino acids. Germline V gene sequence: CDR1 SQVTM, CDR2 ANQGSEA. Trimming cost V 3 bases and J 1 base; bases outside gene matches: 5. The CDR3 nucleotides are TGCAGCGTTGATACCCGACTAGCGGGCACAGATACGCAGTATTTT. This encodes CSVDTRLAGTDTQYF.

The chain uses TRBV13 and TRBJ1-1, with D hard to call. The germline V gene has CDR1 PRHDT and CDR2 FYEKMQ (reference sequence). V was trimmed by 0 bases and J by 3 bases, leaving 14 bases between them. The CDR3 length is 16 residues. The CDR3 here is CASSLGREARDTEAFF. The CDR3, as DNA: TGTGCCAGCAGCTTAGGACGCGAGGCGAGGGACACTGAAGCTTTCTTT.

The genes are TRBV3-1 (or the pseudogene TRBV3-2) and TRBJ2-1; 7 bases fit TRBD2. Germline V gene data show CDR1 as LGHDT and CDR2 as YNNKEL (reference sequence). There are 17 residues in the CDR3. Unmatched junction bases numbered 12, after V lost 6 bases and J lost 1 base. The CDR3: CASRFSSGLSSYNEQFF. The DNA of the CDR3 is TGTGCCAGCAGATTTTCTAGCGGCCTGTCTTCCTACAATGAGCAGTTCTTC.

This clone turned up a few times. The rearrangement uses TRBV7-9 and TRBJ1-3, with no clear D. V was pared by 2 bases and J by 0 bases, with 11 bases between. The CDR3 length is 16 residues. CDR1 is SEHNR, CDR2 FQNEAQ, per germline (reference sequence). CDR3 DNA: TGTGCCAGCAGCTTAAGCGGAGGCTCCTCTGGAAACACCATATATTTT. Translation gives CASSLSGGSSGNTIYF.